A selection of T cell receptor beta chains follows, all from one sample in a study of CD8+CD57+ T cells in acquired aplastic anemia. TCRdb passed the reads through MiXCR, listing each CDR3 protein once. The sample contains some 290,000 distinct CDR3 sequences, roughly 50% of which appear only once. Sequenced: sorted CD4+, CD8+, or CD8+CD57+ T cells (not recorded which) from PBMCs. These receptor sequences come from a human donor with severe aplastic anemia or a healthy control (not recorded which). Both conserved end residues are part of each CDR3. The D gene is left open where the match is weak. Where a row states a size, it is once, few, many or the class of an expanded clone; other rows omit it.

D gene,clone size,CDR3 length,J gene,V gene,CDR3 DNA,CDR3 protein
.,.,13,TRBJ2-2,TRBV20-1,TGCAGTGCTAGAGGGCCGCTCACCGGGGAGCTGTTTTTT,CSARGPLTGELFF
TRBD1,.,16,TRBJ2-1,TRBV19,TGTGCCAGTAGTGTCCACCGGGACAGGTCCTACAATGAGCAGTTCTTC,CASSVHRDRSYNEQFF
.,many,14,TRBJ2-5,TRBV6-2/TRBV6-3,TGTGCCAGCAGTCGGCCTTGGCGCGGAGAGACCCAGTACTTC,CASSRPWRGETQYF
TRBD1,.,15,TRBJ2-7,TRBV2,TGTGCCAGCAGCTATAGGCCGGGACAGGGGAACGAGCAGTACTTC,CASSYRPGQGNEQYF
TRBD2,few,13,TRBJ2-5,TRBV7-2,TGTGCCAGCAGCCGGACTAGCTTCGAGACCCAGTACTTC,CASSRTSFETQYF
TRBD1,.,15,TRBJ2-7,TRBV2,TGTGCCAGCAGAGATACAGGGGGGCGATTCTACGAGCAGTACTTC,CASRDTGGRFYEQYF
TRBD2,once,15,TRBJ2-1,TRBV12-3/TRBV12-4,TGTGCCAGCAGCGTAGCTGGGACTAGCGGCAATGAGCAGTTCTTC,CASSVAGTSGNEQFF
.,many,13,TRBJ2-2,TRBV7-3,TGTGCCAGCAGCCCGGCTTCCACCGGGGAGCTGTTTTTT,CASSPASTGELFF
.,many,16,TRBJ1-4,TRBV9,TGTGCCAGCAGCGGTACAGGGTTAGGACCTAATGAAAAACTGTTTTTT,CASSGTGLGPNEKLFF
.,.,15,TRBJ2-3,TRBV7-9,TGTGCCAGCAGCTTTAGAAGCGGGCCCACAGATACGCAGTATTTT,CASSFRSGPTDTQYF
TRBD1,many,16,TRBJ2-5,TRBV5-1,TGCGCCAGCAGCCGGTCTGGACAGGTAGCTGGAGAGACCCAGTACTTC,CASSRSGQVAGETQYF
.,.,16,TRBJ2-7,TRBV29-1,TGCAGCGTTGACACAGGACGGGGAACCACCTCCTACGAGCAGTACTTC,CSVDTGRGTTSYEQYF
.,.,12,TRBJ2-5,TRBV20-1,TGCAGTGCTCCGGGACAAGGAGAGACCCAGTACTTC,CSAPGQGETQYF
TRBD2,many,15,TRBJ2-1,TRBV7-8,TGTGCCAGCAGCCTTAGCGGGGGGCCTAACAATGAGCAGTTCTTC,CASSLSGGPNNEQFF
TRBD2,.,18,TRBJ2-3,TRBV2,TGTGCCAGCAGTGAACCGGAGATGATTAGCGGGGGCTCGCTGGTGCAGTATTTT,CASSEPEMISGGSLVQYF
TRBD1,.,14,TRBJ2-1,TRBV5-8,TGTGCCAGCGGCGGGACAGGGAAGGACAATGAGCAGTTCTTC,CASGGTGKDNEQFF